Shown below are 8 T cell receptor beta chains from a single sample sequenced in a study of CD8 T cells in Susac syndrome. Random hexamers were used to reverse transcribe 0.5 to 1 ug of RNA. TCRdb re-called the immunoSEQ multiplex PCR reads through MiXCR, storing one row per CDR3 protein. The table has about 440,000 distinct CDR3 sequences, about 85% seen once. Source material: CD8+ T cells from PBMCs. The receptors derive from a human donor with multiple sclerosis.

The J gene is TRBJ1-4, the V gene TRBV12-3 or TRBV12-4; no definite D call. This CDR3 has 12 amino acids. V was trimmed by 5 bases and J by 7 bases, leaving 8 bases between them. CDR3 residues: CASSQTGEKLFF. The CDR3 DNA reads as TGTGCCAGCAGTCAAACGGGTGAAAAACTGTTTTTT.

This chain joins TRBV7-9 and TRBJ1-1, with D maybe TRBD1 (6 bases). V was cut by 4 bases and J by 7 bases, with 25 bases left in between. Germline CDR1 and CDR2: SEHNR and FQNEAQ (reference sequence). The CDR3 covers 17 residues. The CDR3 region is CASSWGSWTDRGNEAFF. In nucleotides, the CDR3 is TGTGCCAGCAGCTGGGGTAGCTGGACAGATCGAGGTAATGAAGCTTTCTTT.

This chain joins TRBV5-5 and TRBJ2-7, with D perhaps matching TRBD2 (6 bases). V dropped 3 bases and J dropped 5 bases, with 24 bases sitting between them. The CDR3 consists of 17 residues. Germline CDR1 and CDR2: SGHKS and YYEKEE (reference sequence). The CDR3, as DNA: TGTGCCAGCAGCTCTTTAGGACGGGACTCCCAGTCCCACGAGCAGTACTTC. Its translation: CASSSLGRDSQSHEQYF.

The chain links TRBV19 to TRBJ1-1; 10 bases match TRBD1. The J segment lost 0 bases and the V segment lost 8 bases, leaving 6 bases of the junction unmatched. The length of the CDR3 is 15 residues. From germline, CDR1 is LNHDA and CDR2 SQIVND (reference sequence). For the CDR3, the DNA is TGTGCCAGTGACAGGGGGCTGAGTTTGAACACTGAAGCTTTCTTT. Protein product: CASDRGLSLNTEAFF. The full variable domain, with the rest looked up from reference TRBV19 and TRBJ1-1, is DGGITQSPKYLFRKEGQNVTLSCEQNLNHDAMYWYRQDPGQGLRLIYYSQIVNDFQKGDIAEGYSVSREKKESFPLTVTSAQKNPTAFYLCASDRGLSLNTEAFFGQGTRLTVV.

This chain connects TRBV5-5 to TRBJ1-1, with a weak D call TRBD1 (5 bases). Trimming shortened V by 0 bases and J by 0 bases, and 18 bases separated the two germline ends. This CDR3 is 18 amino acids long. Germline values: CDR1 SGHKS, CDR2 YYEKEE (reference sequence). The CDR3: CASSLEFWDGDLNTEAFF. The CDR3 DNA reads TGTGCCAGCAGCTTGGAATTTTGGGACGGAGATTTGAACACTGAAGCTTTCTTT.

The chain carries TRBV11-2 and TRBJ2-3; TRBD2 might be the D (5 bases). CDR1 and CDR2 (germline): SGHAT, FQNNGV. V was pared by 4 bases and J by 1 base, with 15 bases between. CDR3 length: 16 residues. CDR3 sequence (DNA): TGTGCCAGCAGCTCAGGTGGGCGGGCGGGCACAGATACGCAGTATTTT. As protein: CASSSGGRAGTDTQYF.

This clonotype was seen once. The V and J genes are TRBV27 and TRBJ1-5; possibly TRBD1 for D (5 bases). CDR3 length: 15 residues. Between the trimmed V and J ends, which lost 6 bases and 6 bases, there was a span of 18 bases. The germline V gene encodes CDR1 MNHEY and CDR2 SMNVEV (reference sequence). CDR3 residues: CASSPHGGGAQPQHF. The DNA for the CDR3 is TGTGCCAGCAGCCCCCACGGCGGGGGAGCTCAGCCCCAGCATTTT.

The chain links TRBV19 to TRBJ2-7; no definite D call. Trimming removed 3 bases from V and 0 bases from J, with 12 bases in between. The germline CDR1 and CDR2 sequences are LNHDA and SQIVND (reference sequence). The CDR3 loop spans 15 amino acids. CDR3 in amino acids: CASSIAQASSYEQYF. CDR3 coding DNA: TGTGCCAGTAGTATCGCCCAGGCGAGCTCCTACGAGCAGTACTTC.